This TCR beta chain was profiled in a study of blood T cell repertoires in COVID-19. On the study more broadly: T cells, B-cell-depleted T cells, or PBMCs supplied cDNA or gDNA.

The data were produced by immunoSEQ multiplex PCR, yet TCRdb's version contains in-frame clones alone and is incomplete. The sample lists about 99,000 clones, 75% to 90% occurring once. Looked up from germline, CDR1 is MNHEY and CDR2 is SVGEGT. J lost 6 bases, V lost 2 bases, and 5 bases had no gene match. CDR3 length: 16 residues. The source material was peripheral blood. The receptor was isolated from a human donor in a cohort sampled during active or convalescent COVID-19. The chain has TRBV6-2 or TRBV6-3 and TRBJ1-6, with 9 nucleotides matching TRBD1. Here the CDR3 reads CASSYDGTGSNSPLHF. For the CDR3, the DNA is TGTGCCAGCAGTTACGACGGGACAGGGTCTAATTCACCCCTCCACTTT.